This TCR beta chain was sequenced in a study of T cell changes during pregnancy in multiple sclerosis. Assay used: immunoSEQ multiplex PCR; TCRdb lists only in-frame clones, some missing. Of tens of thousands of clones in the sample, 80% to 90% were seen once. The CDR3 covers 14 residues. Germline-derived CDR1 and CDR2 are MNHEY and SMNVEV (reference sequence). V lost 3 bases and J lost 3; bases outside the gene matches: 3. The sequencing used CD8+ T cells from peripheral blood mononuclear cells, collected in the second trimester of pregnancy. This sequence was found in a female donor with multiple sclerosis, enrolled in a pregnancy study. The gene calls are TRBV27 and TRBJ2-7; 9 bases are shared with TRBD2. In DNA, the CDR3 is TGTGCCAGCAGTTTCAGTAGCGGGGGCTACGAGCAGTACTTC. Its translation: CASSFSSGGYEQYF.